The 31 T cell receptor beta chains below come from one sample, sequenced in a study of human T cells and chemical hapten exposure. One entry per CDR3 protein results from TCRdb running MiXCR on the RACE reads. Of over 50,000 distinct CDR3 sequences listed, roughly 9% are singletons. Time point here: pre-sensitization, week 0. The treatment is: therapeutic diphenylcyclopropenone sensitization with weekly scalp DPC. Researchers extracted total RNA from unfractionated whole blood. Source: whole blood, taken in connection with sensitization to the hapten diphenylcyclopropenone (DPC). The receptor set was obtained from a woman in her 30s with alopecia areata. Some clones in this sample may be carry-over from other donors' samples.

This clonotype was observed a few times. This sequence joins TRBV20-1 and TRBJ1-6; 10 nucleotides line up with TRBD1. CDR3 length: 15 amino acids. Germline CDR1 and CDR2: DFQATT and SNEGSKA (reference sequence). The J segment lost 7 bases and the V segment lost 5 bases, leaving 8 bases of the junction unmatched. The CDR3 protein is CSAGRQGARNSPLHF. The CDR3 DNA is TGCAGTGCTGGGAGACAGGGGGCAAGGAATTCACCCCTCCACTTT.

Notes on this clonotype: Possible read error: a much larger clone is one base away. The rearrangement joins TRBV7-2 to TRBJ2-3, with no clear D. V lost 5 bases and J 1 base, leaving 4 bases between the germline ends. CDR1 SGHTA and CDR2 FQGNSA come from the germline V gene. The CDR3 contains 12 residues. The CDR3 DNA reads TGTGCCAGCAGCAGCTGCACAGATACGCAGTATTTT. This translates into CASSSCTDTQYF.

This clonotype was seen repeatedly, ten times or more. This CDR3 is CSATNRKNEKLFF. CDR3 nucleotides: TGCAGTGCTACAAACAGGAAGAATGAAAAACTGTTTTTT. The chain links TRBV20-1 to TRBJ1-4, with D perhaps TRBD1 (5 bases). CDR3 length equals 13 residues. CDR1 DFQATT and CDR2 SNEGSKA come from the germline V gene (reference sequence). Between the trimmed V and J ends, which lost 4 bases and 5 bases, there was a span of 11 bases.

This clonotype appeared a few times. The chain joins TRBV18 to TRBJ1-3; D not certain. Trimming pared 2 bases from V and 0 bases from J, leaving 14 bases between. This CDR3 has 17 amino acids. The germline V gene has CDR1 KGHSH and CDR2 LQKENI. CDR3 in amino acids: CASSPFTERNSGNTIYF. Here the CDR3 DNA reads TGTGCCAGCTCACCATTCACAGAAAGAAACTCTGGAAACACCATATATTTT.

This clonotype was recorded at least ten times. The V gene is TRBV5-5, the J gene TRBJ1-4; D is possibly TRBD1 (6 bases). The CDR3 loop spans 15 amino acids. Trimming pared 3 bases from V and 1 base from J, leaving 10 bases between. Germline CDR1 reads SGHKS; CDR2 reads YYEKEE (reference sequence). This chain's CDR3 is CASSWRDKTNEKLFF. CDR3 sequence (DNA): TGTGCCAGCAGCTGGAGGGACAAAACTAATGAAAAACTGTTTTTT.

This clonotype was detected only a few times. DNA for the CDR3: TGTGCCTGGAGTCCGACCAGGGGGTGCTCCTACGAGCAGTACTTC. Translation: CAWSPTRGCSYEQYF. The chain has TRBV30 and TRBJ2-7; 7 bases are a match to TRBD1. The ends lost 2 bases at V and 0 bases at J; junction bases unmatched: 7. Germline V lookup: CDR1 GTSNPN, CDR2 SVGIG (reference sequence). The CDR3 loop spans 15 amino acids.

This clonotype has only a few counts. The chain has TRBV7-8 and TRBJ1-2; D may be TRBD1 (5 bases). The germline CDR1 and CDR2 sequences are SGHVS and FQNEAQ. The CDR3 consists of 12 residues. Trimming took 3 bases from V and 4 from J, leaving 6 bases between them. Here the CDR3 reads CASSFDSYGYTF. The CDR3 DNA reads as TGTGCCAGCAGCTTCGACAGCTATGGCTACACCTTC.

This clonotype was detected many times. The CDR3 DNA reads TGTGCCAGCAGCTTAGATGGAGCCAACTATGGCTACACCTTC. It specifies CASSLDGANYGYTF. The genes are TRBV7-8 and TRBJ1-2, with D uncertain. The V end lost 1 base, the J end lost 2 bases, and 8 bases lay between the germline ends. The length of the CDR3 is 14 residues. Germline V gene sequence: CDR1 SGHVS, CDR2 FQNEAQ.

CDR3 sequence reads: CASSFLTGSEEQYF. The CDR3 nucleotides read TGTGCCAGCAGCTTTTTAACCGGGTCGGAGGAGCAGTACTTC. The V call is TRBV7-9, the J call TRBJ2-7; D not certain. The length of the CDR3 is 14 residues. Germline assignment: CDR1 SEHNR and CDR2 FQNEAQ (reference sequence). Trimming took 3 bases from V and 7 from J, leaving 16 bases between them.

This clonotype was observed a handful of times. The rearrangement links TRBV9 to TRBJ2-5; 7 positions agree with TRBD1. Trimming at V came to 4 bases and at J to 4 bases, leaving 4 bases not matched to a gene. The CDR3 is 13 residues long. Germline CDR1 is SGDLS and CDR2 is YYNGEE. CDR3 amino acids: CASSSGQAETQYF. The CDR3, as DNA: TGTGCCAGCAGCTCCGGACAGGCAGAGACCCAGTACTTC.

Comment on this clonotype: One end of the junction does not line up with germline, which may come from a read error. The chain couples TRBV6-5 to TRBJ1-2, with 7 bases that match TRBD1. Germline V lookup: CDR1 MNHEY, CDR2 SVGAGI. The CDR3 is 16 residues long. CDR3 in DNA: TGTGCCAGCACCCCACAACTAGGGGGCGGTAACTATGGCGACACCTTC. It is translated as CASTPQLGGGNYGDTF.

This clonotype was counted between two and nine times. The J gene is TRBJ2-3, the V gene TRBV12-3 or TRBV12-4, with 7 nucleotides matching TRBD2. Losses at the gene ends were 6 bases for V and 6 bases for J; bases not matched to a gene: 3. The CDR3 runs 12 residues. The CDR3 bases are TGTGCCAGCAGAGCGGGGTCCGATACGCAGTATTTT. Translation: CASRAGSDTQYF.

This clonotype came up many times. The chain has TRBV5-1 and TRBJ2-2, with D perhaps TRBD1 (6 bases). Trimming pared 3 bases from V and 1 base from J, leaving 7 bases between. Germline assignment: CDR1 SGHRS and CDR2 YFSETQ. This CDR3 comprises 14 residues. CDR3 sequence (DNA): TGCGCCAGCAGCTGGGGACAGAACACCGGGGAGCTGTTTTTT. This codes for CASSWGQNTGELFF.

The gene calls are TRBV30 and TRBJ2-6; 7 bases agree with TRBD1. The CDR3 spans 14 residues. Germline CDR1 and CDR2: GTSNPN and SVGIG (reference sequence). The trim removed 2 bases at V and 9 bases at J, leaving 7 bases unmatched. The CDR3 loop is CAWSFGGQLNVLTF. The CDR3 coding sequence is TGTGCCTGGAGTTTTGGGGGACAGCTCAACGTCCTGACTTTC. The entire variable domain, with the rest obtained from reference TRBV30 and TRBJ2-6, is as follows: SQTIHQWPATLVQPVGSPLSLECTVEGTSNPNLYWYRQAAGRGLQLLFYSVGIGQISSEVPQNLSASRPQDRQFILSSKKLLLSDSGFYLCAWSFGGQLNVLTFGAGSRLTVL.

This sequence joins TRBV20-1 and TRBJ1-2; the D gene is possibly TRBD1 (5 bases). CDR3 size: 15 residues. In germline, CDR1 is DFQATT, CDR2 SNEGSKA (reference sequence). Trimming pared 0 bases from V and 0 bases from J, leaving 11 bases between. CDR3 sequence: CSARDQTGANYGYTF. As DNA, the CDR3 is TGCAGTGCTAGAGATCAAACAGGAGCTAACTATGGCTACACCTTC.

This clonotype was found many times. Germline and junction disagree at one end, which may indicate a read error. This chain uses TRBV12-3 or TRBV12-4 with TRBJ1-5; TRBD1 aligns across 9 bases. The CDR3 has 12 amino acids. Here the CDR3 reads CASSYLQGAVNF. CDR3 nucleotide sequence: TGTGCCAGCAGTTATTTACAGGGGGCTGTAAATTTT.

CDR3 sequence (DNA): TGTGCCAGCAGCCGAACAGGAGCCTACGAGCAGTACTTC. Protein sequence: CASSRTGAYEQYF. J is TRBJ2-7 and V is TRBV14, with a tentative D call TRBD1 (5 bases). Germline CDR1 reads SGHDN; CDR2 reads FVKESK. V gave up 4 bases and J gave up 2 bases, with 9 bases separating them. The CDR3 is 13 residues long.

The chain couples TRBV7-3 to TRBJ2-7; 12 bases are shared with TRBD1. Losses at the gene ends were 2 bases for V and 6 bases for J; bases not matched to a gene: 5. The germline V gene has CDR1 SGHTA and CDR2 FQGTGA. There are 15 residues in the CDR3. The CDR3 here is CASSLGTGGLSEQYF. The CDR3 DNA is TGTGCCAGCAGCTTAGGGACAGGGGGCCTGAGCGAGCAGTACTTC.

The table lists this clonotype with a few counts. This rearrangement joins TRBV25-1 to TRBJ1-6; no definite D call. The CDR3 contains 13 residues. Deletions cut 6 bases from V and 10 bases from J, with 13 bases between. The V gene's germline CDR1 is MGHDK and CDR2 SYGVNS. For the CDR3, the DNA is TGTGCCAGCAGCTCCTCAATGGTATCACCCCTCCACTTT. It is translated as CASSSSMVSPLHF.

The V gene is TRBV7-2, the J gene TRBJ2-3; 9 positions match TRBD2. This CDR3 region has 15 residues. The germline gives CDR1 SGHTA, CDR2 FQGNSA. Trimming took 6 bases from V and 4 from J; bases not matched to a gene: 8. In nucleotides, the CDR3 is TGTGCCAGCAGGGCCTTAGCGGGGGCGGCAGATACGCAGTATTTT. Translating gives CASRALAGAADTQYF.

This clonotype appeared many times. J is TRBJ1-2 and V is TRBV20-1, with D maybe TRBD1 (5 bases). V lost 5 bases, J lost 4 bases, and 11 bases lay in between. CDR1 is DFQATT, CDR2 SNEGSKA, per germline (reference sequence). This CDR3 is built from 12 residues. The CDR3 here is CSAWDSRYGYTF. CDR3 coding DNA: TGCAGTGCTTGGGACTCTCGCTATGGCTACACCTTC.

The chain joins TRBV19 to TRBJ2-7, with 7 bases lining up with TRBD1. J gave up 5 bases and V 5 bases, and 9 bases lay outside the gene matches. The V gene's germline CDR1 is LNHDA and CDR2 SQIVND (reference sequence). The CDR3 consists of 14 residues. The CDR3 spells CASSSPGQHDEQYF. CDR3 nucleotides: TGTGCCAGTAGTTCGCCGGGACAGCACGACGAGCAGTACTTC. The full variable domain, completed using reference TRBV19 and TRBJ2-7, is DGGITQSPKYLFRKEGQNVTLSCEQNLNHDAMYWYRQDPGQGLRLIYYSQIVNDFQKGDIAEGYSVSREKKESFPLTVTSAQKNPTAFYLCASSSPGQHDEQYFGPGTRLTVT.

This clonotype came up many times. The chain uses TRBV20-1 and TRBJ2-5; 9 bases line up with TRBD1. With 1 base clipped from V and 4 bases from J, the junction kept 10 bases outside the gene matches. The CDR3 has 16 residues. The germline gives CDR1 DFQATT, CDR2 SNEGSKA (reference sequence). CDR3 nucleotide sequence: TGCAGTGCTAGAGTCAGGGACAGGGTTTCGGGAGAGACCCAGTACTTC. Translating it yields CSARVRDRVSGETQYF.

This clonotype showed up just a few times. The rearrangement links TRBV14 to TRBJ2-3, with D maybe TRBD2 (5 bases). The germline V and J ends were trimmed by 1 base and 6 bases, with 14 bases remaining between them. Germline CDR1 reads SGHDN; CDR2 reads FVKESK. This CDR3 has 15 residues. For the CDR3, the DNA is TGTGCCAGCAGCCAAGTCCTAGCAAGGGCGGATACGCAGTATTTT. Encoded protein: CASSQVLARADTQYF.

This clonotype was detected ten times or more. This rearrangement joins TRBV10-2 to TRBJ1-5; D gene unclear. This CDR3 region has 14 residues. Trimming left V 5 bases short and J 3 bases short, with 11 bases between. Looked up from germline, CDR1 is WSHSY and CDR2 is SAAADI. CDR3 residues: CASSLGSDNQPQHF. The CDR3 DNA reads as TGCGCCAGCAGTCTGGGCAGCGACAATCAGCCCCAGCATTTT.

This clonotype has more than one count but fewer than ten. This rearrangement joins TRBV5-1 to TRBJ2-3; D unclear. The CDR3 runs 13 residues. Germline lookup yields CDR1 SGHRS and CDR2 YFSETQ. With 4 bases removed from V and 6 bases from J, the gap between germline ends came to 12 bases. The CDR3, as DNA: TGCGCCAGCAGCATAAATGAGTATGATACGCAGTATTTT. The encoded protein is CASSINEYDTQYF.

This clonotype has only a few counts. The chain links TRBV11-2 to TRBJ2-5; 10 bases are shared with TRBD1. The CDR3 is 14 amino acids. J gave up 5 bases and V 2 bases, and 2 bases lay outside the gene matches. Germline CDR1 reads SGHAT; CDR2 reads FQNNGV. CDR3: CASSLRQGAETQYF. The CDR3 DNA reads TGTGCCAGCAGCTTAAGACAGGGGGCTGAGACCCAGTACTTC.

The chain is built from TRBV28 and TRBJ1-1; D remains ambiguous. Per germline, CDR1 MDHEN and CDR2 SYDVKM. This CDR3 region has 13 residues. Trimming shortened V by 10 bases and J by 1 base, and 13 bases separated the two germline ends. CDR3 in DNA: TGTGCCACCCTAGCTACAGCGAACACTGAAGCTTTCTTT. Its protein product is CATLATANTEAFF.

The chain links TRBV6-2 or TRBV6-3 to TRBJ2-1; D is unclear. The CDR3 consists of 13 residues. The germline V gene has CDR1 MNHEY and CDR2 SVGEGT. The V gene lost 5 bases and the J gene lost 4 bases, with 9 bases spanning the gap. CDR3 region: CASSLNGYNEQFF. Here the CDR3 DNA reads TGTGCCAGCAGTCTTAATGGGTACAATGAGCAGTTCTTC.

The table lists this clonotype with many counts. V gene TRBV18 combines with J gene TRBJ1-1, with 7 bases lining up with TRBD1. V was clipped by 2 bases and J by 7 bases; unmatched bases: 4. Germline lookup yields CDR1 KGHSH and CDR2 LQKENI. The CDR3 has 13 amino acids. The CDR3 coding sequence is TGTGCCAGCTCACCAGACAGGGAAATTGAAGCTTTCTTT. Protein sequence: CASSPDREIEAFF. Full variable domain (missing parts from reference TRBV18 and TRBJ1-1): NAGVMQNPRHLVRRRGQEARLRCSPMKGHSHVYWYRQLPEEGLKFMVYLQKENIIDESGMPKERFSAEFPKEGPSILRIQQVVRGDSAAYFCASSPDREIEAFFGQGTRLTVV.

V is TRBV30 and J is TRBJ2-1; TRBD2 might be the D (6 bases). This CDR3 has 15 amino acids. Germline V CDR1 and CDR2: GTSNPN, SVGIG (reference sequence). Trimming stripped 1 base from V and 3 bases from J, with 13 bases between. CDR3 nucleotide sequence: TGTGCCTGGAGTGCGGGGCGGGGTGGCTACAATGAGCAGTTCTTC. Its translation is CAWSAGRGGYNEQFF.